The 15 T cell receptor beta chains in this list originate from one sample, sequenced in a study of vaccination effects on CD4 cells after COVID-19. Clones were read by immunoSEQ multiplex PCR, and TCRdb kept only the in-frame ones, dropping some. The table shows tens of thousands of clones, with 75% to 85% occurring only once. These receptors have no known antigen. Viral peptide pools were used in the ViraFEST assay to expand antigen-specific CD4+ T cells, and sequencing came afterward. Culturing for around 10 days preceded CD4+ T cell isolation. SARS-CoV-2 infected the person between March and December 2020, as confirmed by PCR. The sequencing used CD4+ T cells from PBMCs cultured with HIV peptides, collected before COVID-19 vaccination. The subset was: HIV-1 Nef peptide pool negative control/reference culture. The receptors were gathered from a human donor who had a prior SARS-CoV-2 infection.

In this sample, this clone turned up once. The genes are TRBV11-3 and TRBJ2-7; 9 nucleotides line up with TRBD1. V lost 1 base to trimming and J lost 3 bases; unmatched junction nucleotides: 4. This CDR3 is 15 amino acids long. In germline, CDR1 is SGHNT, CDR2 YENEEA. The CDR3 region is CASSLGTGAHYEQYF. DNA for the CDR3: TGTGCCAGCAGCTTAGGGACAGGGGCTCACTACGAGCAGTACTTC. Full variable domain (rest looked up from reference TRBV11-3 and TRBJ2-7): EAGVVQSPRYKIIEKKQPVAFWCNPISGHNTLYWYLQNLGQGPELLIRYENEEAVDDSQLPKDRFSAERLKGVDSTLKIQPAELGDSAVYLCASSLGTGAHYEQYFGPGTRLTVT.

The chain uses TRBV9 and TRBJ1-2; 8 bases match TRBD1. V shed 0 bases, J shed 8 bases, and the junction held 9 bases outside the gene matches. This CDR3 has 15 amino acids. CDR1 is SGDLS, CDR2 YYNGEE, per germline. The CDR3 DNA sequence: TGTGCCAGCAGCGTAGTGGCAGGGGGCGCGGGAGGCTACACCTTC. Protein product: CASSVVAGGAGGYTF.

This clone was found once. The CDR3 here is CASSSLAQETQYF. DNA for the CDR3: TGTGCCAGCAGTTCACTAGCTCAAGAGACCCAGTACTTC. This rearrangement joins TRBV2 to TRBJ2-5; maybe TRBD2 (6 bases). CDR3 length: 13 amino acids. V lost 5 bases, J lost 2 bases, and 9 bases lay in between. Germline loops: CDR1 SNHLY, CDR2 FYNNEI.

This chain connects TRBV2 to TRBJ1-1; possibly TRBD1 for D (6 bases). The CDR3 loop spans 19 amino acids. Looked up from germline, CDR1 is SNHLY and CDR2 is FYNNEI. V gave up 6 bases and J gave up 4 bases, with 30 bases separating them. CDR3 nucleotides: TGTGCCAGCAGCCTCCGGGGTGGGCAGGGGTTTCAAGGAGGCACTGAAGCTTTCTTT. Translated, it gives CASSLRGGQGFQGGTEAFF.

The V gene is TRBV5-1, the J gene TRBJ1-4; 9 bases are a match to TRBD1. Germline V gives CDR1 SGHRS, CDR2 YFSETQ. The CDR3 consists of 13 residues. Trimming cost V 4 bases and J 8 bases; bases outside gene matches: 3. The CDR3 DNA sequence: TGCGCCAGCAGCCATGGACAGGGGGAAAAACTGTTTTTT. Its protein product is CASSHGQGEKLFF.

The chain combines TRBV6-6 with TRBJ2-7; unclear D gene. This CDR3 is built from 11 residues. CDR1 MNHNY and CDR2 SVGAGI come from the germline V gene (reference sequence). V was pared by 8 bases and J by 0 bases, with 5 bases between. This CDR3 is CASGISYEQYF. The CDR3 DNA is TGTGCCAGCGGGATCTCCTACGAGCAGTACTTC.

This sequence joins TRBV5-4 and TRBJ1-1, with D uncertain. Germline V gene lookup returns CDR1 SGHNT and CDR2 YYREEE (reference sequence). V was pared by 4 bases and J by 4 bases, with 14 bases between. The CDR3 has 14 amino acids. The CDR3, as DNA: TGTGCCAGCAGCCCTGGTGTGGGCCCCACTGAAGCTTTCTTT. The encoded protein is CASSPGVGPTEAFF.

The chain has TRBV6-2 or TRBV6-3 and TRBJ2-6; D possibly corresponds to TRBD2 (6 bases). Germline V gene sequence: CDR1 MNHEY, CDR2 SVGEGT. The CDR3 runs to 18 residues. Trimming took 2 bases from V and 0 from J, leaving 14 bases between them. The CDR3 nucleotides read TGTGCCAGCAGTTACCTCCTCGGGGGTTCCTCTGGGGCCAACGTCCTGACTTTC. Encoded protein: CASSYLLGGSSGANVLTF.

The V and J genes are TRBV7-2 and TRBJ2-1, with a weak D call TRBD1 (6 bases). The CDR3 spans 12 residues. The V and J ends lost 5 bases and 9 bases respectively, with 11 bases between them. The germline CDR1 and CDR2 sequences are SGHTA and FQGNSA. In DNA form, the CDR3 reads TGTGCCAGCAGCCCGAACAGGGTTGAGCAGTTCTTC. This codes for CASSPNRVEQFF.

The V gene is TRBV7-2, the J gene TRBJ2-1, with unresolved D. With 3 bases removed from V and 0 bases from J, the gap between germline ends came to 9 bases. CDR1 SGHTA and CDR2 FQGNSA come from the germline V gene. The CDR3 is 15 amino acids. The chain's CDR3 is CASSFSGGSYNEQFF. In nucleotides, the CDR3 is TGTGCCAGCAGCTTCTCTGGTGGCTCCTACAATGAGCAGTTCTTC.

V and J are TRBV19 and TRBJ1-1; D gene uncertain. Trimming took off 7 bases at V and 0 bases at J, with 12 bases between the two ends. The germline gives CDR1 LNHDA, CDR2 SQIVND (reference sequence). CDR3 size: 14 residues. The CDR3 region has the DNA TGTGCCAGTATCAAGTCATTTATGAACACTGAAGCTTTCTTT. This gives the protein CASIKSFMNTEAFF.

The chain is built from TRBV7-6 and TRBJ1-2; D may be TRBD1 (6 bases). Germline assignment: CDR1 SGHVS and CDR2 FNYEAQ. The CDR3 is made up of 13 amino acids. V was cut by 5 bases and J by 8 bases, with 15 bases left in between. The CDR3 nucleotides read TGTGCCAGCAGCCCGACAGGTTTTCGAGGCTACACCTTC. Translated, it gives CASSPTGFRGYTF.

V is TRBV12-3 or TRBV12-4 and J is TRBJ1-1, with a weak D call TRBD1 (5 bases). The CDR3 is 12 amino acids. V gave up 3 bases and J gave up 5 bases, with 7 bases separating them. CDR3 residues: CASSFYRTEAFF. The CDR3 nucleotides are TGTGCCAGCAGTTTTTACAGGACTGAAGCTTTCTTT.

The chain combines TRBV5-1 with TRBJ2-5, with D maybe TRBD2 (5 bases). V dropped 1 base and J dropped 2 bases, with 6 bases sitting between them. This CDR3 spans 13 amino acids. CDR1 and CDR2 (germline): SGHRS, YFSETQ. CDR3: CASSLSGQETQYF. The CDR3 DNA sequence: TGCGCCAGCAGCTTGTCGGGACAAGAGACCCAGTACTTC. Full variable domain (remainder filled in from reference TRBV5-1 and TRBJ2-5): KAGVTQTPRYLIKTRGQQVTLSCSPISGHRSVSWYQQTPGQGLQFLFEYFSETQRNKGNFPGRFSGRQFSNSRSEMNVSTLELGDSALYLCASSLSGQETQYFGPGTRLLVL.

The rearrangement links TRBV5-1 to TRBJ1-6, with D tentatively TRBD1 (6 bases). The germline CDR1 and CDR2 sequences are SGHRS and YFSETQ. The CDR3 is 15 residues long. The V and J ends lost 4 bases and 10 bases respectively, with 18 bases between them. CDR3 protein: CASSLEAGTHSPLHF. CDR3 nucleotide sequence: TGCGCCAGCAGCCTGGAGGCAGGGACACACTCACCCCTCCACTTT.